The clone carrying this T cell receptor beta chain appeared once. The antigen remains undetermined. The CDR3 runs to 12 residues. V was shortened by 6 bases and J by 7 bases, with 12 bases between the two germline ends. CDR1 and CDR2 from the germline V gene are MNHNS and SASEGT. This PCR relied on a set of 60 Vbeta primers and 13 Jbeta primers. Assay: immunoSEQ multiplex PCR; the TCRdb copy retains only in-frame clones and omits some. The table lists more than 65,000 clones, roughly three quarters of them singletons. This sample stems from a study of cytomegalovirus exposure and HLA in healthy donors. Study outcomes and limitations: With DRB1 most and HLA-C fewest, TCR association rates differed between HLA loci in a later analysis. An assumption of roughly uniform sequencing depth across donors underlay the presence/absence analyses. Associated with cytomegalovirus, according to the listing, were around 170 TCR beta chains.

The sequencing input was PBMCs. The chain uses TRBV6-1 and TRBJ1-2; tentative D call: TRBD1 (6 bases). The sequence came from a woman aged 40 to 50 in good health and CMV-seropositive. The CDR3 loop is CASRSTGSGYTF. CDR3 in DNA: TGTGCCAGCAGGAGCACAGGGAGTGGCTACACCTTC.